These T cell receptor beta chains were read from a single sample in a study of blood T cell repertoires in COVID-19. Clones were sequenced by immunoSEQ multiplex PCR, and TCRdb holds only the in-frame ones, with some missing. The sample holds 99,000 or so clones, around 84% seen once. Sequencing was performed on peripheral blood. The receptors derive from a man in his sixties or seventies with active or convalescent COVID-19. The CDR3 runs from the conserved cysteine through the conserved F or W. D genes are given only for firm matches. Rows give clone size only sometimes, using once, few, many, or a class for an expanded clone.

cdr3_nt,cdr3_aa,d_call,j_call,clone_size,v_call
TGTGCCAGCAGGCTAGCGATTAATTCACCCCTCCACTTT,CASRLAINSPLHF,NA,TRBJ1-6,NA,TRBV2
TGTGCCAGCAGCGCCGGGACAGGGGGTGTCTACGAGCAGTACTTC,CASSAGTGGVYEQYF,TRBD1,TRBJ2-7,NA,TRBV6-5
TGTGCCAGCTCCAGACAGGGGGCCCTCACCGGGGAGCTGTTTTTT,CASSRQGALTGELFF,TRBD1,TRBJ2-2,NA,TRBV2
TGTGCCAGCAAGCAGGGCCGAGATACGCAGTATTTT,CASKQGRDTQYF,NA,TRBJ2-3,NA,TRBV25-1
TGTGCCAGCAGCTTAGCGGGAGGTACCGGGGAGCTGTTTTTT,CASSLAGGTGELFF,NA,TRBJ2-2,NA,TRBV7-9
TGTGCCAGCAGCCGTCTCGCGGGGGGGCTCACAGATACGCAGTATTTT,CASSRLAGGLTDTQYF,TRBD2,TRBJ2-3,NA,TRBV11-2
TGTGCCAGCAGCTCAGGAAACAGGGGGATTTCCTACGAGCAGTACTTC,CASSSGNRGISYEQYF,TRBD1,TRBJ2-7,NA,TRBV5-4
TGTGCCTGGAGGCAGGGCGAAAGCTCCTACGAGCAGTACTTC,CAWRQGESSYEQYF,NA,TRBJ2-7,NA,TRBV30
TGTGCCAGCAGCTTAGCGCCGGGACTAGCCGGCACAGATACGCAGTATTTT,CASSLAPGLAGTDTQYF,TRBD2,TRBJ2-3,NA,TRBV7-2
TGTGCCAGCAGCTTACTAGCGGGGGACACCGGGGAGCTGTTTTTT,CASSLLAGDTGELFF,TRBD2,TRBJ2-2,NA,TRBV7-9
TGTGCCAGTAGTATAACCGGGACCCAGGGGGTCCCCCAGCATTTT,CASSITGTQGVPQHF,TRBD1,TRBJ1-5,NA,TRBV19
TGTGCCAGCAGTCTCAGGGGAGGGCTTGGCTACACCTTC,CASSLRGGLGYTF,NA,TRBJ1-2,NA,TRBV12-3/TRBV12-4
TGTGCCAGCACTCAAGCAACAGGCGGGGGGGCCCGCGAGCAGTACTTC,CASTQATGGGAREQYF,TRBD2,TRBJ2-7,once,TRBV6-1
TGCAGCGTGGCCCCGGACAGGCTATCCTACGAGCAGTACTTC,CSVAPDRLSYEQYF,TRBD1,TRBJ2-7,NA,TRBV29-1
TGTGCCAGCAGCCGTCAAGAGACCCAGTACTTC,CASSRQETQYF,NA,TRBJ2-5,once,TRBV7-2
TGTGCCAGCATCCCGACAGAGAGCATGAACACTGAAGCTTTCTTT,CASIPTESMNTEAFF,NA,TRBJ1-1,NA,TRBV6-2/TRBV6-3
TGTGCCAGCAGCCAAAGACAGGGCGGATGGGGCACAGATACGCAGTATTTT,CASSQRQGGWGTDTQYF,TRBD1,TRBJ2-3,NA,TRBV3-1/TRBV3-2
TGTGCCAGTAAGGGGGACTATGGCTACACCTTC,CASKGDYGYTF,NA,TRBJ1-2,NA,TRBV19
TGTGCCAGCAGTCCCACAGGGGGCGCAGATACGCAGTATTTT,CASSPTGGADTQYF,TRBD1,TRBJ2-3,NA,TRBV7-3
TGCGCCAGCAGCTTCGTGGGGACAGGCAAGAATTCACCCCTCCACTTT,CASSFVGTGKNSPLHF,TRBD1,TRBJ1-6,NA,TRBV4-3
TGTGCCAGCAGCTTAGCGTTTGTGGGAGGAAGTAATCAGCCCCAGCATTTT,CASSLAFVGGSNQPQHF,NA,TRBJ1-5,NA,TRBV7-8
TGTGCCAGCTCACCGATGGGTATGGAGACTGAAGCTTTCTTT,CASSPMGMETEAFF,NA,TRBJ1-1,NA,TRBV18
TGTGCCAGCTCTTCCGCGGGGGGGGAGCAGTACTTC,CASSSAGGEQYF,TRBD2,TRBJ2-7,few,TRBV5-6
TGTGCCAGCAGCTTGGAAGGGGGACAGGGAGGCGAGCAGTACTTC,CASSLEGGQGGEQYF,TRBD1,TRBJ2-7,NA,TRBV5-5
TGTGCCAGCAGCATGGGGGTCGGGACAGGAGAAAAACTGTTTTTT,CASSMGVGTGEKLFF,TRBD1,TRBJ1-4,few,TRBV11-2
TGTGCCAGTACCTCGACACTGGGGCAGGTCACCGGGGAGCTGTTTTTT,CASTSTLGQVTGELFF,NA,TRBJ2-2,NA,TRBV19
TGTGCCAGCAGCTTACCGAGACTAGCGGGGACCAAGGATACGCAGTATTTT,CASSLPRLAGTKDTQYF,TRBD2,TRBJ2-3,NA,TRBV7-9
TGTGCCAGCAGATCCCCCCGGGCTGGGTTGGACAAAAAACTGTTTTTT,CASRSPRAGLDKKLFF,NA,TRBJ1-4,NA,TRBV6-6
TGTGCCAGCAGCGTAGATTCAGGCCCTAACTATGGCTACACCTTC,CASSVDSGPNYGYTF,NA,TRBJ1-2,few,TRBV9
TGCGCCAGCAGCTTGGAGGGCAGGGTTAGCGAGCAGTACTTC,CASSLEGRVSEQYF,NA,TRBJ2-7,NA,TRBV5-1
TGTGCCAGCTCACCCCCCGGGATTCGGGGAACTGAAGCTTTCTTT,CASSPPGIRGTEAFF,NA,TRBJ1-1,NA,TRBV18
TGTGCCAGCAGCGTAGTCGGAGACCTCTCCTACGAGCAGTACTTC,CASSVVGDLSYEQYF,NA,TRBJ2-7,few,TRBV9
TGTGCCACCAGCAGAGGTCGCCAGGGGTACGAGCAGTACTTC,CATSRGRQGYEQYF,NA,TRBJ2-7,NA,TRBV15
TGTGCCAGCAACTCGGCGGACAGGCTTGAACCTAACTATGGCTACACCTTC,CASNSADRLEPNYGYTF,TRBD1,TRBJ1-2,NA,TRBV28
TGTGCCAGCAGCCAGGGAACAGGGACGGAAGCTTTCTTT,CASSQGTGTEAFF,NA,TRBJ1-1,NA,TRBV7-9
TGTGCCATCACAAGAACGGGGTTGACTGAAGCTTTCTTT,CAITRTGLTEAFF,NA,TRBJ1-1,NA,TRBV10-3
TGTGCCTGGAGTCCCTTTGGGACAGGGAATTCACCCCTCCACTTT,CAWSPFGTGNSPLHF,TRBD1,TRBJ1-6,NA,TRBV30
TGCGCCAGCAGCCAAACAGGGTTCACTGAAGCTTTCTTT,CASSQTGFTEAFF,NA,TRBJ1-1,once,TRBV4-1
TGTGCCAGCACCCCCACCCGGACAGAGGATGAGCAGTTCTTC,CASTPTRTEDEQFF,NA,TRBJ2-1,NA,TRBV7-9
TGTGCCAGCAAACACAGGGGGCAGAGCAATCAGCCCCAGCATTTT,CASKHRGQSNQPQHF,TRBD1,TRBJ1-5,NA,TRBV27
TGTGCCAGCAGTGATCCGGGATTCACCCACGGTGAGCAGTTCTTC,CASSDPGFTHGEQFF,NA,TRBJ2-1,NA,TRBV25-1
TGTGCCAGCAGTCGCTCAGGGGTTGGCTATGGCTACACCTTC,CASSRSGVGYGYTF,NA,TRBJ1-2,NA,TRBV6-5
TGTGCCAGCAGCCGAGATCGGGCTAGCGGGGGCCTTAGCACAGATACGCAGTATTTT,CASSRDRASGGLSTDTQYF,TRBD2,TRBJ2-3,NA,TRBV11-2
TGTGCCAGCAGCTTAGCCCATAACAGGGGCCGGGAGCTGTTTTTT,CASSLAHNRGRELFF,TRBD1,TRBJ2-2,NA,TRBV7-2
TGTGCCAGCAGCCCAAGACAATACTCCTACAATGAGCAGTTCTTC,CASSPRQYSYNEQFF,NA,TRBJ2-1,few,TRBV28
TGTGCCAGCAGCCAATTTGGAGGACAGGGCTACGAGCAGTACTTC,CASSQFGGQGYEQYF,TRBD1,TRBJ2-7,NA,TRBV3-1/TRBV3-2
TGTGCTAGCAGCGCCGTGGGGGCTAGCGGGGAGCTGTTTTTT,CASSAVGASGELFF,NA,TRBJ2-2,once,TRBV7-7
TGTGCCAGCAGCTTGCCAGGGGATGGAAACACCATATATTTT,CASSLPGDGNTIYF,NA,TRBJ1-3,NA,TRBV5-4
TGCGCCAGCAGTTTAGGGACAGGGGGTAGCACAGATACGCAGTATTTT,CASSLGTGGSTDTQYF,TRBD1,TRBJ2-3,NA,TRBV5-1
TGTGCCAGCTCACCAGATAAGAGCGGGGGGCCCCTCGAGCAGTTCTTC,CASSPDKSGGPLEQFF,TRBD2,TRBJ2-1,NA,TRBV18
TGTGCCAGCAGCTTAAGCGGGGGGTCTTACGAGCAGTACTTC,CASSLSGGSYEQYF,TRBD2,TRBJ2-7,NA,TRBV3-1/TRBV3-2
TGTGCCAGCAGCTCTCGACAGGGGGCAAATGAAAAACTGTTTTTT,CASSSRQGANEKLFF,TRBD1,TRBJ1-4,NA,TRBV7-2
TGTGCCAGCAGTGACTCCAGGGGGCCCGGAAACACCATATATTTT,CASSDSRGPGNTIYF,TRBD1,TRBJ1-3,NA,TRBV6-6